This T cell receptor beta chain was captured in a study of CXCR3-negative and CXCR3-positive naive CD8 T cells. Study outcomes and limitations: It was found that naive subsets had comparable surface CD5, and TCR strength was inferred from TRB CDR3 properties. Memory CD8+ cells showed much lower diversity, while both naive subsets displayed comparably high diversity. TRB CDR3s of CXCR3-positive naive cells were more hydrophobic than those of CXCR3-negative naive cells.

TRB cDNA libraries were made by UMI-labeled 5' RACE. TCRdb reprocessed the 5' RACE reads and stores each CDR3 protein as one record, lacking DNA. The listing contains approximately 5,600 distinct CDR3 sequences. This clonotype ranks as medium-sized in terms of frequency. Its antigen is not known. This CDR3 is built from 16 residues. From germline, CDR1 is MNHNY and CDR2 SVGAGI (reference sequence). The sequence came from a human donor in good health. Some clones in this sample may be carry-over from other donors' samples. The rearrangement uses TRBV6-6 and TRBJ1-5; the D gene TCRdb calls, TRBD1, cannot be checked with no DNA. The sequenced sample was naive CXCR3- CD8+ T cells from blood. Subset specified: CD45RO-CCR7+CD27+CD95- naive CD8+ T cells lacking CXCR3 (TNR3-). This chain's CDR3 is CASSYSGTASNQPQHF.